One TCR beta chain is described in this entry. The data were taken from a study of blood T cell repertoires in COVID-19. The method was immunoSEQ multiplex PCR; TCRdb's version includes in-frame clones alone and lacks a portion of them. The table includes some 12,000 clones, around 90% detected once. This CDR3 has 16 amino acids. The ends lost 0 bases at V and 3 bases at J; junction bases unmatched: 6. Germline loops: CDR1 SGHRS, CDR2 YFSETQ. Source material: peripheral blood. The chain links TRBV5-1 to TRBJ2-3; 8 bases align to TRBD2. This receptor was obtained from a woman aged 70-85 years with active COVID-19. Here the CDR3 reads CASSLASGSLTDTQYF. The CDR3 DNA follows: TGCGCCAGCAGCTTGGCCAGCGGGAGTTTGACAGATACGCAGTATTTT.